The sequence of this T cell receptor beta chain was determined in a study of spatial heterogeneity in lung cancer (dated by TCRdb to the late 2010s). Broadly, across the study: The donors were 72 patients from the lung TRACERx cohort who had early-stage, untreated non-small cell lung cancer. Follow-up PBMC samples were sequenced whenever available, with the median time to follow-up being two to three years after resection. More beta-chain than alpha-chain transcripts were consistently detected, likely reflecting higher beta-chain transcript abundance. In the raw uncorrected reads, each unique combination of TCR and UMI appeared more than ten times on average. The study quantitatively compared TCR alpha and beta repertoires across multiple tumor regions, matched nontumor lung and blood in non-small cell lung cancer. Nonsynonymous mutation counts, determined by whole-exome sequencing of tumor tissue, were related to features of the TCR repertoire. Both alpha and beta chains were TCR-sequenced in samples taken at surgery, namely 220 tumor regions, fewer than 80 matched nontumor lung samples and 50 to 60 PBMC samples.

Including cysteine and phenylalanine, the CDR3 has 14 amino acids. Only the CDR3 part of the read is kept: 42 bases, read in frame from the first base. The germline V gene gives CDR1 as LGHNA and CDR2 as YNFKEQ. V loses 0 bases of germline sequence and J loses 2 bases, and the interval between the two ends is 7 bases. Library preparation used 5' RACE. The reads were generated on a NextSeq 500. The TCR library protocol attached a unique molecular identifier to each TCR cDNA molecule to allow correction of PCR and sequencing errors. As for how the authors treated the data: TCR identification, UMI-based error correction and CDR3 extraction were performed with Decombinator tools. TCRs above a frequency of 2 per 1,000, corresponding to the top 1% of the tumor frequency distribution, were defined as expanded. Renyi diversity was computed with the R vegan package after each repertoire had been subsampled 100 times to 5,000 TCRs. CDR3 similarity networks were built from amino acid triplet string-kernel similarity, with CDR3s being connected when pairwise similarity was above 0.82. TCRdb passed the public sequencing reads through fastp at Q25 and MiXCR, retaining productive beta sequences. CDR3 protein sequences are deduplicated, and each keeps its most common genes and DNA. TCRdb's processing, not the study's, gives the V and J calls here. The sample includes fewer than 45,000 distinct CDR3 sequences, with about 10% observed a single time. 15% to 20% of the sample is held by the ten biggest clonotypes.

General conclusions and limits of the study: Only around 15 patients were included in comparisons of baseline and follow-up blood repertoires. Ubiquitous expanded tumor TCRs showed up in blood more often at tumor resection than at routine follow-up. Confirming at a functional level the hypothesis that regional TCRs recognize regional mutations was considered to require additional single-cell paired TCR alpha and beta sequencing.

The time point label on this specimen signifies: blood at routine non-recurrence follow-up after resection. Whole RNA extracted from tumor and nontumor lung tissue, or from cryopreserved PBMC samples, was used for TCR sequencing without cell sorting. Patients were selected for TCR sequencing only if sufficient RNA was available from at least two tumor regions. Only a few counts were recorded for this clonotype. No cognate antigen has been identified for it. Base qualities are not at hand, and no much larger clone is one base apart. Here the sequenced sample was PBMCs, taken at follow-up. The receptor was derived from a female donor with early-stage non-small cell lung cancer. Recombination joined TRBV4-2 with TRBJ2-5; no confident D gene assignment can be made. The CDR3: CASSQDEVQETQYF. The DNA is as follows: TGTGCCAGCAGCCAAGATGAGGTTCAAGAGACCCAGTACTTC.